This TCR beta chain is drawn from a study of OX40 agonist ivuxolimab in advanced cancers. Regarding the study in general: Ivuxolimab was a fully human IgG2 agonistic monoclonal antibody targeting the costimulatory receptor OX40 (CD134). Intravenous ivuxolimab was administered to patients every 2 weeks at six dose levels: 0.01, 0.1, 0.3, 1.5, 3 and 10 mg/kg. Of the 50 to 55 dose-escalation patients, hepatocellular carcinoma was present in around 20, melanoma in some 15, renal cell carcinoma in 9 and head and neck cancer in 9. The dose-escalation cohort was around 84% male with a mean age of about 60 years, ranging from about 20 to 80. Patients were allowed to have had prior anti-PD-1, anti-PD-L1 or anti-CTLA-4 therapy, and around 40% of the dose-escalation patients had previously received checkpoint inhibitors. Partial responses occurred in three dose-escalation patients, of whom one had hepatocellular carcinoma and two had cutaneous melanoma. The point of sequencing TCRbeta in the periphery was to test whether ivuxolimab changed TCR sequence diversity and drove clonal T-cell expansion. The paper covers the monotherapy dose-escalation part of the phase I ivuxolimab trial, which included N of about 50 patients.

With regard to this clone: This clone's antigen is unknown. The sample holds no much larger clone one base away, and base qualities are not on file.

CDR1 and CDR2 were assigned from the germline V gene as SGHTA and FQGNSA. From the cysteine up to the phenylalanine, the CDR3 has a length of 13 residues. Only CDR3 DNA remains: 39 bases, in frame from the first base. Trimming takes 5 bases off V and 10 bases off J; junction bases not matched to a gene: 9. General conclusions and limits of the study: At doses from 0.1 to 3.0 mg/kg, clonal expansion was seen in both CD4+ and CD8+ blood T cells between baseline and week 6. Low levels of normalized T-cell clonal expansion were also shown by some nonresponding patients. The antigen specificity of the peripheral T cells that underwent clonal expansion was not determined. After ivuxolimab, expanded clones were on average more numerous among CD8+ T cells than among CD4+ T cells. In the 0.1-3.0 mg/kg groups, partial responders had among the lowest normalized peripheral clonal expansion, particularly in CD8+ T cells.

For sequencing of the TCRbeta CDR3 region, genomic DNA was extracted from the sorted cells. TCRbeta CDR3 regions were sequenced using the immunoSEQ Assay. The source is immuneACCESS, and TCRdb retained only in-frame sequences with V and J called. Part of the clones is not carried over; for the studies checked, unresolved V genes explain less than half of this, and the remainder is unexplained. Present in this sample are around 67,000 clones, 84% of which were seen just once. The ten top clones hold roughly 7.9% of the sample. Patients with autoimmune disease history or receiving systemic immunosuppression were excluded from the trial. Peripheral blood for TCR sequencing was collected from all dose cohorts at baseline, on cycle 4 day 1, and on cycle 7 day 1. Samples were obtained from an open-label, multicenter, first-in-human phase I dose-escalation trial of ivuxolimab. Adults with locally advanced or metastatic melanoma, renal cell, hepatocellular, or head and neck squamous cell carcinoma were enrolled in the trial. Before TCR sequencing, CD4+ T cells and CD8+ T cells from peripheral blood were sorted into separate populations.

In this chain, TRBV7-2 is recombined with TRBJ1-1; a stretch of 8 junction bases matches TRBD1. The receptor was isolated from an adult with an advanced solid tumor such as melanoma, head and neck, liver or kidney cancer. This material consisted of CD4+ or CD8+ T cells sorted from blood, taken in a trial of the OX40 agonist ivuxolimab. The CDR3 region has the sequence CASSPPGGTRAFF. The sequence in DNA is TGTGCCAGCAGCCCCCCAGGGGGCACCCGAGCTTTCTTT.